Listed below are T cell receptor beta chains from one sample, sequenced in a study of control samples from healthy donors and cancer patients. Profiling relied on immunoSEQ multiplex PCR, and the TCRdb table lists in-frame clones only, not all of them. The repertoire holds over 150,000 clones, with 96% as singletons. Material for sequencing was blood. These receptors were obtained from a woman aged 30 to 39 in good health. Both conserved end residues are part of each CDR3. Clone size is stated in some rows and not others, as once, few, many or a class when expanded.

V gene: TRBV6-5; J gene: TRBJ1-2; clone size: NA; CDR3 protein: CASSAGQVYGYTF
V gene: TRBV18; J gene: TRBJ1-1; clone size: NA; CDR3 protein: CASSRGTGGNTEAFF
V gene: TRBV18; J gene: TRBJ2-5; clone size: NA; CDR3 protein: CASSPYDKRETQYF
V gene: TRBV28; J gene: TRBJ2-7; clone size: once; CDR3 protein: CASSLRLAGTEQYF
V gene: TRBV15; J gene: TRBJ2-1; clone size: NA; CDR3 protein: CATSVEAEQFF
V gene: TRBV28; J gene: TRBJ2-1; clone size: NA; CDR3 protein: CASSPSRPPWGEQFF
V gene: TRBV24-1; J gene: TRBJ1-4; clone size: NA; CDR3 protein: CATSDFPQGCNEKLFF
V gene: TRBV11-2; J gene: TRBJ1-6; clone size: NA; CDR3 protein: CASSLRQGGSPLHF
V gene: TRBV28; J gene: TRBJ1-6; clone size: NA; CDR3 protein: CASSSPSGGAGNSPLHF
V gene: TRBV4-1; J gene: TRBJ1-2; clone size: NA; CDR3 protein: CATRQGVDSNYGYTF
V gene: TRBV19; J gene: TRBJ2-1; clone size: NA; CDR3 protein: CASRRNDLMRGDYNEQFF
V gene: TRBV5-8; J gene: TRBJ1-6; clone size: NA; CDR3 protein: CASSWGMTNSPLHF
V gene: TRBV28; J gene: TRBJ1-1; clone size: once; CDR3 protein: CASSLSTGGTEAFF
V gene: TRBV5-5; J gene: TRBJ2-4; clone size: NA; CDR3 protein: CASSLDRGRSAKNIQYF
V gene: TRBV6-6; J gene: TRBJ1-5; clone size: NA; CDR3 protein: CASSYFPTGDQPQHF
V gene: TRBV28; J gene: TRBJ2-7; clone size: NA; CDR3 protein: CATRTYNAYEQYF
V gene: TRBV4-1; J gene: TRBJ2-1; clone size: NA; CDR3 protein: CASSQHDATSAYNEQFF
V gene: TRBV3-1/TRBV3-2; J gene: TRBJ2-3; clone size: once; CDR3 protein: CASSQLRDSRASGRSTDTQYF
V gene: TRBV30; J gene: TRBJ1-3; clone size: NA; CDR3 protein: CAWLNRGTGNTIYF
V gene: TRBV11-3; J gene: TRBJ2-2; clone size: NA; CDR3 protein: CASSPTDGELFF
V gene: TRBV10-3; J gene: TRBJ2-1; clone size: NA; CDR3 protein: CAIRDGGTLYNEQFF
V gene: TRBV5-1; J gene: TRBJ1-5; clone size: once; CDR3 protein: CASSLAAGVGQPQHF
V gene: TRBV7-2; J gene: TRBJ1-4; clone size: NA; CDR3 protein: CASSFGGTGEEKLFF
V gene: TRBV3-1/TRBV3-2; J gene: TRBJ2-1; clone size: NA; CDR3 protein: CASSSRQGRNEQFF
V gene: TRBV10-3; J gene: TRBJ2-3; clone size: NA; CDR3 protein: CATRGTDTQYF
V gene: TRBV9; J gene: TRBJ2-1; clone size: NA; CDR3 protein: CASSVAGSYNEQFF
V gene: TRBV27; J gene: TRBJ2-6; clone size: once; CDR3 protein: CASSPIRDIGQDVLTF